Below are 22 T cell receptor beta chains sequenced from a single sample in a study of blood T cell repertoires in COVID-19. Produced via immunoSEQ multiplex PCR; TCRdb's table is partial and in-frame only. The table lists 350,000 to 450,000 clones, around 87% of them singletons, with roughly 1.1% in the top ten. What was sequenced was PBMCs or T cells enriched from blood (not recorded which). The receptors originated from a man younger than 40 who had recovered from COVID-19.

J is TRBJ1-5 and V is TRBV18; D is unclear. The CDR3 is 15 residues long. V was pared by 3 bases and J by 0 bases, with 9 bases between. Germline V lookup: CDR1 KGHSH, CDR2 LQKENI. In DNA form, the CDR3 reads TGTGCCAGCTCACCGCGAACTAATAGCAATCAGCCCCAGCATTTT. The encoded protein is CASSPRTNSNQPQHF.

V gene TRBV5-1 combines with J gene TRBJ2-1; TRBD2 matches 12 bases. Trimming removed 0 bases from V and 9 bases from J; junction bases left unmatched: 4. CDR1 is SGHRS, CDR2 YFSETQ, per germline. The length of the CDR3 is 15 residues. CDR3 region: CASSLGLAGGFEQFF. CDR3 DNA sequence: TGCGCCAGCAGCTTGGGGCTAGCGGGAGGGTTTGAGCAGTTCTTC.

The J gene is TRBJ2-5, the V gene TRBV4-1; 14 bases match TRBD2. There are 17 residues in the CDR3. Per germline, CDR1 MGHRA and CDR2 YSYEKL. With V trimmed by 4 bases and J by 5 bases, 9 bases remained unmatched. This CDR3 is CASSPKGTSGSQETQYF. CDR3 in DNA: TGCGCCAGCAGCCCCAAAGGGACTAGCGGGAGTCAGGAGACCCAGTACTTC.

This chain links TRBV28 with TRBJ2-3, with no clear D. This CDR3 region has 15 residues. V gave up 3 bases and J gave up 1 base, with 11 bases separating them. From germline, CDR1 is MDHEN and CDR2 SYDVKM. CDR3 nucleotide sequence: TGTGCCAGCAGTTTTCAAACGGGTGGCACAGATACGCAGTATTTT. It specifies CASSFQTGGTDTQYF.

The chain carries TRBV28 and TRBJ1-2, with a possible D match to TRBD1 (5 bases). Trimming pared 8 bases from V and 6 bases from J, leaving 28 bases between. This CDR3 has 17 amino acids. Germline V lookup: CDR1 MDHEN, CDR2 SYDVKM. The CDR3 loop is CASGEAGSNLEGNGYTF. CDR3 in DNA: TGTGCCAGCGGGGAGGCAGGGTCTAACCTAGAGGGTAATGGCTACACCTTC.

The gene calls are TRBV7-9 and TRBJ1-5; 7 bases align to TRBD1. Germline loops: CDR1 SEHNR, CDR2 FQNEAQ (reference sequence). This CDR3 spans 12 amino acids. Trimming cost V 3 bases and J 10 bases; bases outside gene matches: 3. In DNA, the CDR3 is TGTGCCAGCAGCTTGGGACAGACTCCCCAGCATTTT. The encoded protein is CASSLGQTPQHF.

V and J are TRBV10-3 and TRBJ2-7; D remains ambiguous. The CDR3 has 12 amino acids. Trimming stripped 8 bases from V and 3 bases from J, with 11 bases between. Looked up from germline, CDR1 is ENHRY and CDR2 is SYGVKD. The CDR3 is CAIQNNFYEQYF. The CDR3 DNA is TGTGCCATCCAAAATAACTTCTACGAGCAGTACTTC.

The sample holds one count of this clone. The CDR3 DNA reads TGCGCCAGCAGCCTGCAGAGCACAGATACGCAGTATTTT. Protein sequence: CASSLQSTDTQYF. V and J are TRBV4-1 and TRBJ2-3; no clear D. The CDR3 runs 13 residues. Trimming removed 4 bases at V and 0 bases at J, with 5 bases between. Germline-derived CDR1 and CDR2 are MGHRA and YSYEKL.

The chain combines TRBV10-1 with TRBJ2-3; perhaps TRBD1 as D (6 bases). This CDR3 comprises 14 residues. V was pared by 6 bases and J by 1 base, with 11 bases between. The germline V gene encodes CDR1 WNHNN and CDR2 SYGVQD (reference sequence). CDR3 sequence reads: CASSPDRRTDTQYF. CDR3 nucleotides: TGCGCCAGCAGCCCCGACAGGCGCACAGATACGCAGTATTTT.

This clone occurred once. V gene TRBV2 combines with J gene TRBJ2-5; 9 nucleotides line up with TRBD1. The CDR3 has 15 amino acids. V lost 3 bases and J lost 4; bases outside the gene matches: 6. Germline-derived CDR1 and CDR2 are SNHLY and FYNNEI. CDR3 coding DNA: TGTGCCAGCAGTGACCCGGGACAGGGTCGAGAGACCCAGTACTTC. This sequence encodes CASSDPGQGRETQYF.

CDR3: CASSLVQPSGSHGELFF. CDR3 coding DNA: TGTGCCAGCAGCTTAGTTCAGCCTAGCGGGAGCCATGGGGAGCTGTTTTTT. The gene calls are TRBV7-6 and TRBJ2-2; 10 positions match TRBD2. The CDR3 loop spans 17 amino acids. Per the germline V gene, CDR1 is SGHVS and CDR2 is FNYEAQ. Unmatched junction bases numbered 10, after V lost 1 base and J lost 8 bases.

This chain links TRBV11-2 with TRBJ1-1; D ambiguous. Germline V gives CDR1 SGHAT, CDR2 FQNNGV. V dropped 4 bases and J dropped 6 bases, with 9 bases sitting between them. The CDR3 consists of 12 residues. This CDR3 reads CASSSGLAEAFF. CDR3 nucleotide sequence: TGTGCCAGCAGCTCGGGTCTCGCTGAAGCTTTCTTT.

This chain connects TRBV6-5 to TRBJ2-7, with D possibly matching TRBD1 (5 bases). Looked up from germline, CDR1 is MNHEY and CDR2 is SVGAGI. CDR3 length: 11 residues. V shed 9 bases and J shed 2 bases, with 8 bases lying between them. CDR3 sequence (DNA): TGTGCCAGGGACACTCCCTACGAGCAGTACTTC. Translation gives CARDTPYEQYF.

A remark on this clone: Other DNA sequences within the sample encode an identical CDR3. V gene TRBV6-5 combines with J gene TRBJ2-7; TRBD1 is a possible D gene (5 bases). The CDR3 loop spans 14 amino acids. CDR1 is MNHEY and CDR2 is SVGAGI in the germline V gene. Trimming left V 2 bases short and J 1 base short, with 9 bases between. The CDR3 DNA follows: TGTGCCAGCAGTTACGGGCAGGGATCCTACGAGCAGTACTTC. Translating it yields CASSYGQGSYEQYF.

The chain is built from TRBV5-1 and TRBJ2-1; D is perhaps TRBD2 (6 bases). The CDR3 runs 13 residues. Germline V gene lookup returns CDR1 SGHRS and CDR2 YFSETQ. Trimming removed 4 bases from V and 10 bases from J, with 15 bases in between. CDR3 in amino acids: CASSPSAGPEQFF. The CDR3 DNA reads TGCGCCAGCAGCCCCTCAGCGGGTCCGGAGCAGTTCTTC.

V usage is TRBV7-9 and J usage is TRBJ2-2, with 10 bases that match TRBD2. After removal of 11 bases from V and 3 bases from J, the junction contained 15 bases not matched to a gene. This CDR3 spans 17 amino acids. Germline lookup yields CDR1 SEHNR and CDR2 FQNEAQ (reference sequence). CDR3 nucleotide sequence: TGTGCCGTCGTGAGTGGTAGCGGGAGGTCGGACACCGGGGAGCTGTTTTTT. Its protein product is CAVVSGSGRSDTGELFF.

V and J are TRBV25-1 and TRBJ2-7; tentative D call: TRBD1 (5 bases). Germline V gives CDR1 MGHDK, CDR2 SYGVNS. The length of the CDR3 is 12 residues. Trimming pared 8 bases from V and 4 bases from J, leaving 12 bases between. The DNA of the CDR3 is TGTGCCAGCGCCGAAGGGGCTTACGAGCAGTACTTC. It codes for CASAEGAYEQYF.

V is TRBV11-2 and J is TRBJ2-7, with D possibly matching TRBD1 (5 bases). The CDR3 has 16 amino acids. Germline loops: CDR1 SGHAT, CDR2 FQNNGV. V gave up 1 base and J gave up 5 bases, with 18 bases separating them. DNA for the CDR3: TGTGCCAGCAGCTTAGTATTCGGTCAGGGAACGGACGAGCAGTACTTC. Translating gives CASSLVFGQGTDEQYF.

The chain links TRBV6-5 to TRBJ2-7; perhaps TRBD2 as D (6 bases). V lost 9 bases to trimming and J lost 3 bases, with 21 bases between them. Germline CDR1 MNHEY, CDR2 SVGAGI. CDR3 length: 15 amino acids. The CDR3 spells CASRKKRVPFYEQYF. CDR3 coding DNA: TGTGCCAGTAGGAAAAAGCGGGTCCCTTTCTACGAGCAGTACTTC.

Concerning this clone: At one end the junction does not follow the germline gene, possibly because of a read error. The genes are TRBV29-1 and TRBJ1-2, with 7 bases lining up with TRBD1. Germline values: CDR1 SQVTM, CDR2 ANQGSEA. This CDR3 is 11 amino acids long. CDR3 loop: CSAWTGPIPFF. DNA of the CDR3: TGCAGCGCCTGGACAGGCCCTATTCCCTTCTTC.

The V and J genes are TRBV24-1 and TRBJ2-1; possibly TRBD1 for D (5 bases). Germline CDR1 KGHDR, CDR2 SFDVKD. V dropped 1 base and J dropped 6 bases, with 15 bases sitting between them. The CDR3 is made up of 16 amino acids. The CDR3 nucleotides are TGTGCCACCAGTGATTTTCAGGGCCTCGCTCCCAATGAGCAGTTCTTC. Protein product: CATSDFQGLAPNEQFF.

This chain joins TRBV14 and TRBJ1-1; D perhaps matches TRBD1 (6 bases). Germline values: CDR1 SGHDN, CDR2 FVKESK. The length of the CDR3 is 13 residues. Between the trimmed V and J ends, which lost 4 bases and 11 bases, there was a span of 17 bases. The CDR3 spells CASSPSTDSGAFF. The CDR3, as DNA: TGTGCCAGCAGCCCCTCCACGGACAGTGGCGCTTTCTTT. Based on the CDR3 plus reference TRBV14 and TRBJ1-1, the full variable domain is EAGVTQFPSHSVIEKGQTVTLRCDPISGHDNLYWYRRVMGKEIKFLLHFVKESKQDESGMPNNRFLAERTGGTYSTLKVQPAELEDSGVYFCASSPSTDSGAFFGQGTRLTVV.